Listed below are T cell receptor beta chains from one sample, sequenced in a study of Ad26.COV2.S vaccination and SARS-CoV-2 variants. Sequenced by immunoSEQ multiplex PCR; TCRdb stores in-frame clones only, minus some. The data show more than 300,000 clones, 75% to 90% seen once. The source material was peripheral blood, sampled in a trial of Ad26.COV2.S vaccine versus placebo. The receptors stem from a person between 18 and 59 years old who received the Ad26.COV2.S COVID-19 vaccine or a placebo. Each CDR3 is given with its conserved first and last residue. Each record gives: V gene, J gene, clone size, D gene, CDR3 protein, CDR3 DNA. The D gene is left open where the match is weak. Clone sizes are given selectively: once, few, many, or a class where the clone is expanded.

TRBV29-1	TRBJ1-5	NA	NA	CSVGGDSNQPQHF	TGCAGCGTTGGGGGAGATAGCAATCAGCCCCAGCATTTT
TRBV19	TRBJ2-7	NA	NA	CASSIVPSYEQYF	TGTGCCAGTAGTATAGTTCCCTCCTACGAGCAGTACTTC
TRBV20-1	TRBJ2-5	NA	NA	CSASFLETQYF	TGCAGTGCTAGTTTCCTAGAGACCCAGTACTTC
TRBV21-1	TRBJ1-5	NA	NA	CASSHPFVGEGRNQPQHF	TGTGCCAGCAGCCATCCCTTCGTAGGGGAAGGGCGCAATCAGCCCCAGCATTTT
TRBV19	TRBJ1-5	NA	TRBD1	CASSIDRGGRQPQHF	TGTGCCAGTAGTATTGACAGGGGCGGGCGACAGCCCCAGCATTTT
TRBV6-6	TRBJ2-7	NA	TRBD1	CASSYPGQKYYEQYF	TGTGCCAGCAGTTACCCGGGACAGAAGTACTACGAGCAGTACTTC
TRBV7-2	TRBJ2-3	NA	TRBD1	CASSLQGMVTDTQYF	TGTGCCAGCAGCCTACAGGGGATGGTCACAGATACGCAGTATTTT
TRBV10-3	TRBJ2-1	NA	TRBD2	CATSGGDSYNEQFF	TGTGCCACGTCGGGGGGGGACTCCTACAATGAGCAGTTCTTC
TRBV28	TRBJ1-1	NA	NA	CASSLYRENTEAFF	TGTGCCAGCAGTCTATACAGAGAGAACACTGAAGCTTTCTTT
TRBV6-2/TRBV6-3	TRBJ1-1	NA	NA	CASSSLPYTEAFF	TGTGCCAGCAGTTCCCTTCCCTACACTGAAGCTTTCTTT
TRBV9	TRBJ2-1	NA	NA	CASSPKVEDATYNEQFF	TGTGCCAGCAGCCCAAAGGTGGAAGATGCAACCTACAATGAGCAGTTCTTC
TRBV7-6	TRBJ1-2	few	NA	CASSLATGNGYTF	TGTGCCAGCAGCTTAGCTACAGGGAACGGCTACACCTTC
TRBV28	TRBJ1-4	NA	NA	CASIVAGGNEKLFF	TGTGCCAGCATCGTCGCTGGTGGTAATGAAAAACTGTTTTTT
TRBV5-6	TRBJ2-1	NA	NA	CASSLWASDEQFF	TGTGCCAGCAGCTTGTGGGCTAGCGATGAGCAGTTCTTC
TRBV12-3/TRBV12-4	TRBJ1-1	NA	NA	CASRQDGPEAFF	TGTGCCAGCAGACAAGACGGACCTGAAGCTTTCTTT
TRBV19	TRBJ2-7	NA	TRBD1	CASSTGTGAREQYF	TGTGCCAGTAGTACCGGGACAGGGGCTCGGGAGCAGTACTTC
TRBV10-3	TRBJ1-2	NA	TRBD1	CAISESAATGTQHGYTF	TGTGCCATCAGTGAGTCGGCCGCGACAGGGACTCAGCATGGCTACACCTTC
TRBV12-3/TRBV12-4	TRBJ2-1	NA	NA	CASRLEREQFF	TGTGCCAGCAGATTGGAGCGGGAGCAGTTCTTC
TRBV5-4	TRBJ2-1	NA	NA	CASSIDTEQFF	TGTGCCAGCAGCATCGACACCGAGCAGTTCTTC
TRBV30	TRBJ1-2	NA	TRBD1	CAWSSGTGGLWDYGYTF	TGTGCCTGGAGTTCCGGGACAGGGGGTTTATGGGACTATGGCTACACCTTC
TRBV18	TRBJ1-3	NA	TRBD1	CASSTRQGISGNTIYF	TGTGCCAGCTCAACTCGACAGGGGATCTCTGGAAACACCATATATTTT
TRBV7-2	TRBJ1-1	NA	NA	CASSLGGGNTEAFF	TGTGCCAGCAGCTTGGGGGGGGGAAACACTGAAGCTTTCTTT
TRBV10-3	TRBJ2-7	NA	TRBD2	CAISTTSGRGNEQYF	TGTGCCATCAGCACGACTAGCGGGAGGGGGAACGAGCAGTACTTC
TRBV2	TRBJ1-5	NA	TRBD1	CASSLQGHQPQHF	TGTGCCAGCAGCCTACAGGGGCATCAGCCCCAGCATTTT
TRBV11-2	TRBJ1-1	NA	NA	CASSFVGGGESTEAFF	TGTGCCAGCAGCTTTGTGGGGGGAGGTGAGTCGACTGAAGCTTTCTTT
TRBV28	TRBJ1-3	NA	NA	CASSSLSTIYF	TGTGCCAGCAGTTCGTTGAGCACCATATATTTT
TRBV11-2	TRBJ2-1	NA	NA	CASSHGPYNEQFF	TGTGCCAGCAGTCATGGACCGTACAATGAGCAGTTCTTC
TRBV6-6	TRBJ1-2	NA	NA	CASSYGRGSYGYTF	TGTGCCAGCAGTTACGGCAGGGGTTCCTATGGCTACACCTTC
TRBV7-9	TRBJ2-1	NA	TRBD2	CASSLALAGQWDEQFF	TGTGCCAGCAGCTTAGCCCTAGCGGGCCAATGGGATGAGCAGTTCTTC
TRBV5-1	TRBJ2-5	NA	TRBD2	CASSFLGLAGAEETQYF	TGCGCCAGCAGCTTCTTAGGACTAGCGGGGGCCGAAGAGACCCAGTACTTC
TRBV5-4	TRBJ1-1	NA	NA	CASSPSAGNLIMNTEAFF	TGTGCCAGCAGCCCTAGCGCAGGGAACCTAATTATGAACACTGAAGCTTTCTTT